The TCR beta chain described here comes from a study of prognosis after radiotherapy for stage I lung cancer (dated by TCRdb to about 2021). Looking at the study overall: Between April 2018 and January 2019, 20 or so stage I NSCLC patients were enrolled in Nanjing, China. Using image-guided IMRT or VMAT, SBRT was delivered in 3 to 5 fractions at a biologically effective dose of at least 100 Gy. The study took one blood sample before SBRT and one after SBRT from each of 19 patients and sequenced all 40 or so samples. The cohort comprised 13 men and six or seven women with a median age of nearly 75 years, ranging from 53 to 84 years. Stage I lung tumors that were newly diagnosed and primary were found in 14 to 15 patients, while about five patients had oligometastatic NSCLC after surgical resection of the primary tumor. Squamous cell carcinoma histology was identified in seven patients, and adenocarcinoma histology was identified in some 11 patients. No patient received concurrent therapy alongside SBRT. All patients were regarded as medically inoperable, because of comorbidities in 11 to 12 patients and refusal of surgery in 7 or 8 patients. Peripheral blood TCR beta repertoires were profiled in stage I NSCLC patients before and after stereotactic body radiotherapy, and the study then linked these repertoires to distant failure. Distant metastases were developed by four of the 19 patients after SBRT, at a median of 7 months, whereas no significant progression was observed in the other 15 patients. The investigation overall reported the following: Tumor specificity of expanded TCR clones was not determined. A decrease in unique TCR clone counts was observed after SBRT (median around 9,800 before versus some 7,000 after; Wilcoxon paired P=0.011). The study was limited by the small cohort and short follow-up, and independent validation of the study findings is required. No adjustment for multiple comparisons was applied to any of the reported P values. TRBV and TRBJ usage frequencies reportedly varied with metastasis status, involving two V genes at baseline and roughly 9 V and two J genes after SBRT. Post-SBRT Shannon entropy and its change from baseline were lower in patients who developed distant metastases; baseline Shannon entropy was not associated with metastases.

This clonotype is deemed medium-sized (0.01 to 0.1%). Its antigen remains unidentified. No qualities accompany the bases; no much larger clone lies one base away. The CDR3, cysteine through phenylalanine, is 13 amino acids long. Kept here is only the CDR3 DNA, which spans 39 bases and is read in frame from base 1. V loses 2 bases of germline sequence and J loses 2 bases, and the interval between the two ends is 5 bases. The germline V gene supplies CDR1 MNHEY and CDR2 SVGAGI. All patients had node-negative disease on CT and PET/CT, and none had a history of other malignancies or had previously received chemotherapy or radiotherapy. At each of the two time points, around 6 milliliters of peripheral venous blood were collected into EDTA tubes. Ficoll-Paque Plus density-gradient centrifugation was used to isolate PBMCs. Samples were stored at -80°C immediately after collection until analysis. The TCR beta CDR3 region was amplified from genomic DNA by two rounds of multiplex PCR. In the first PCR round, primers specific to each TRBV and TRBJ gene were used, and the primer sequences were filed in Chinese patent CN105087789A. Universal primers were used in the second round of PCR. The Roche High Pure PCR Template Preparation Kit was used to extract genomic DNA from frozen PBMCs. Libraries were sequenced paired-end with 151 bp reads on an Illumina HiSeq 3000. The original methods were these. CutAdapt was used to discard raw reads that did not contain the multiplex PCR primer sequences. Using PEAR, the high-quality paired reads were merged into contigs. MiXCR assigned TRB V, D and J gene segments to each contig by aligning to reference sequences. To remove sequencing errors, CDR3 sequences were clustered according to base quality and sequence similarity. Diversity was measured as Shannon entropy normalized by the natural log of productive TCR sequence number. One minus Shannon entropy divided by the natural log of the number of unique clonotypes was used as the definition of clonality. Progression-free survival cut-offs for repertoire metrics were chosen using the Youden index of ROC curves, with analyses run in R 3.5.3. The public reads were quality trimmed at Q25 with fastp and then assembled into clones with MiXCR by TCRdb, keeping productive beta chains. Rows merge per CDR3 protein into single entries with the most common DNA and genes. V and J calls and clone size were set by TCRdb, not the authors. Recorded for this sample are some 60,000 distinct CDR3 sequences; about a quarter of them occurred a single time. The top ten constitute 7.5% of the sample.

The material sequenced was PBMCs, taken before or after stereotactic body radiation therapy (not recorded which). The chain is assembled from TRBV6-5 and TRBJ2-3, with no D gene named confidently. This sequence originates from a donor at least 50 years old with non-small cell lung cancer. CDR3 region: CASSYPPTDTQYF. The DNA reads TGTGCCAGCAGTTACCCCCCCACAGATACGCAGTATTTT.